This TCR beta chain derives from a study of CD8 T cells in ankylosing spondylitis. Quantitative 5'-RACE was performed with molecular barcodes, and it yielded the TCR beta libraries. Each CDR3 protein is one row after TCRdb ran MiXCR on the 5' RACE reads. The table includes 130,000 or so distinct CDR3 sequences, 15% to 20% detected once. Comment on this clonotype: Its antigen is unidentified.

CDR1 is DFQATT, CDR2 SNEGSKA, per germline (reference sequence). V dropped 7 bases and J dropped 8; count of bases not matched to a gene: 12. CDR3 length: 14 amino acids. The study, taken as a whole, reports: A TCR beta motif made of fewer than ten highly homologous variants seemed typical of ankylosing spondylitis blood.

The sample was blood, either unsorted or a sorted T cell fraction (not recorded which). This TCR came from a male donor with ankylosing spondylitis. The chain has TRBV20-1 and TRBJ2-1; 9 bases are shared with TRBD2. CDR3 coding DNA: TGCAGTGGTCTAGGTGGCGGGAGGGCCTATGAGCAGTTCTTC. It is translated as CSGLGGGRAYEQFF.